The following is a T cell receptor (beta chain) sequence with its context. Seattle participants joined during active infection and were tracked over time. The sample originates from a study of blood T cell repertoires in COVID-19. Across the study: COVID-19 samples collected from the United States, Italy and Spain covered acute and convalescent phases. PBMCs, B-cell-depleted T cells, or T cells were the source of the cDNA or gDNA that made up the material.

Repertoires were generated with immunoSEQ multiplex PCR, while TCRdb's copy carries only in-frame clones and drops some. This sample has about 260,000 clones, with around 90% found just once. V trimming: 2 bases; J trimming: 7 bases; junction bases outside the gene matches: 2. This CDR3 is 14 amino acids long. CDR1 is MNHEY, CDR2 SMNVEV, per germline (reference sequence). The chain recombines TRBV27 with TRBJ1-5, with 10 bases aligning to TRBD1. The TCR comes from a woman between 65 and 79 years old with COVID-19, enrolled during active disease. Sequenced material: peripheral blood. The CDR3 DNA sequence: TGTGCCAGCAGTTTAGGGACAGGGGTACAGCCCCAGCATTTT. Its translation is CASSLGTGVQPQHF.